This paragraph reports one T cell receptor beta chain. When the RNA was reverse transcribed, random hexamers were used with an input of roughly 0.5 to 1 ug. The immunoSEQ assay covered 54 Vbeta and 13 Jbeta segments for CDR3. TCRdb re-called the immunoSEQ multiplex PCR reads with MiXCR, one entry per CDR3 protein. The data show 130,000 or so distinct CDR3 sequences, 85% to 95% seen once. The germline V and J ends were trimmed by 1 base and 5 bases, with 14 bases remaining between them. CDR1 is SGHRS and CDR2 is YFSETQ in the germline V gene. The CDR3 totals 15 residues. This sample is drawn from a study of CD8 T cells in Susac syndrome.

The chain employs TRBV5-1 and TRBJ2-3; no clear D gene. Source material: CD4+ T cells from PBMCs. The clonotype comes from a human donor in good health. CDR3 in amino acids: CASSLTTFPGDTQYF. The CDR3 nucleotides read TGCGCCAGCAGCTTGACTACCTTTCCAGGAGATACGCAGTATTTT.